This T cell receptor beta chain was captured in a study of shared clonotypes between healthy human individuals. The study's findings and limits: Clonotypes shared by all four donors outscored non-shared clonotypes in generation probability. Between a handful of donors, naive CD4 clonotypes were shared at a level of about 5%.

The data were produced by immunoSEQ multiplex PCR, yet TCRdb's version contains in-frame clones alone and is incomplete. Here the sample spans roughly 2.5 million clones, around nine tenths being singletons. CDR3 size: 15 residues. Germline lookup yields CDR1 SGDLS and CDR2 YYNGEE. With 5 bases removed from V and 3 bases from J, the gap between germline ends came to 14 bases. This clone was observed once. Its specificity is not known. Every donor was a Caucasian adult from Nashville, Tennessee. Sequenced input: naive CD4+ T cells sorted from blood. Indicated subset: CD45RA+ positively selected. V usage is TRBV9 and J usage is TRBJ2-2; TRBD2 might be the D (5 bases). The sequence came from a man aged 18 to 29 in good health. CDR3 nucleotide sequence: TGTGCCAGCAGTGGGGATCGGGGTTACACCGGGGAGCTGTTTTTT. Its translation is CASSGDRGYTGELFF.